These 29 T cell receptor beta chains came from one sample sequenced in a study of blood T cell repertoires in COVID-19. The protocol was immunoSEQ multiplex PCR, while the TCRdb copy is restricted to in-frame clones and leaves out a portion. In the table there are approximately 260,000 clones, approximately 78% of which are singletons. Sequencing used peripheral blood. The receptor source for this set is an older woman with active or convalescent COVID-19.

The chain joins TRBV3-1 (or the pseudogene TRBV3-2) to TRBJ1-5, with unresolved D. From germline, CDR1 is LGHDT and CDR2 YNNKEL (reference sequence). Between the trimmed V and J ends, which lost 4 bases and 3 bases, there was a span of 13 bases. The CDR3 is 15 amino acids. CDR3 nucleotides: TGTGCCAGCAGCCCCCCAGGAGGGTACAATCAGCCCCAGCATTTT. This sequence encodes CASSPPGGYNQPQHF.

The chain links TRBV7-8 to TRBJ2-5; D is unclear. The CDR3 covers 13 residues. The V end lost 1 base, the J end lost 2 bases, and 5 bases lay between the germline ends. CDR1 is SGHVS, CDR2 FQNEAQ, per germline. The CDR3 sequence is CASSLGPQETQYF. In DNA form, the CDR3 reads TGTGCCAGCAGCTTAGGGCCACAAGAGACCCAGTACTTC.

This clone has only a few counts. A junction boundary mismatches the germline segment, possibly from a read error. The chain combines TRBV6-1 with TRBJ1-1; tentative D call: TRBD1 (5 bases). The CDR3 runs to 14 residues. Germline V gene data show CDR1 as MNHNS and CDR2 as SASEGT. CDR3 bases: TGTGCCAGCAGTGAAAATGCGTTTGGTACGGCAGGGATTTTT. It codes for CASSENAFGTAGIF.

The V gene is TRBV2, the J gene TRBJ2-2, with unresolved D. Germline assignment: CDR1 SNHLY and CDR2 FYNNEI. The CDR3 has 14 residues. Trimming stripped 6 bases from V and 5 bases from J, with 13 bases between. The CDR3 DNA follows: TGTGCCAGCAGACCGACTTACAATACCGGGGAGCTGTTTTTT. It codes for CASRPTYNTGELFF.

The rearrangement links TRBV9 to TRBJ2-1; D might be TRBD1 (6 bases). This CDR3 is 15 amino acids long. V was clipped by 4 bases and J by 3 bases, with 14 bases between them. Germline CDR1 and CDR2: SGDLS and YYNGEE. The CDR3 coding sequence is TGTGCCAGCAGCTCGGACAGAGGAGGCTACAATGAGCAGTTCTTC. Its protein product is CASSSDRGGYNEQFF.

The chain combines TRBV19 with TRBJ2-7, with TRBD2 matching 9 bases. The CDR3 has 18 residues. Trimming cost V 6 bases and J 0 bases; bases outside gene matches: 15. Germline V CDR1 and CDR2: LNHDA, SQIVND (reference sequence). DNA for the CDR3: TGTGCCAGTAGCGACCCCGTGGGAGGTAGCGGGGGCTCCTACGAGCAGTACTTC. The encoded protein is CASSDPVGGSGGSYEQYF.

This clone is a singleton in its sample. The CDR3 nucleotides read TGTGCCAGTACCCCGGAACAGGGAAGCTATCAGCCCCAGCATTTT. Its translation is CASTPEQGSYQPQHF. The chain recombines TRBV19 with TRBJ1-5; possibly TRBD1 for D (6 bases). In germline, CDR1 is LNHDA, CDR2 SQIVND (reference sequence). V was cut by 7 bases and J by 5 bases, with 18 bases left in between. This CDR3 has 15 residues.

The rearrangement joins TRBV7-8 to TRBJ2-2, with 8 bases matching TRBD2. V shed 5 bases and J 5 bases; nucleotides not matched to a gene: 7. Germline assignment: CDR1 SGHVS and CDR2 FQNEAQ. This CDR3 comprises 15 residues. Written as DNA, the CDR3 is TGTGCCAGCAGCCTGCTGAGCGGGGGTACCGGGGAGCTGTTTTTT. This sequence encodes CASSLLSGGTGELFF.

V is TRBV19 and J is TRBJ2-1; 9 nucleotides match TRBD1. The germline CDR1 and CDR2 sequences are LNHDA and SQIVND (reference sequence). The V and J ends lost 9 bases and 8 bases, in that order; junction bases with no gene match: 5. The CDR3 extends over 12 amino acids. This chain's CDR3 is CASRTGADEQFF. DNA of the CDR3: TGTGCCAGCCGGACAGGGGCGGATGAGCAGTTCTTC.

The chain combines TRBV6-2 or TRBV6-3 with TRBJ2-7, with 9 bases that match TRBD2. This CDR3 is 15 amino acids long. V was pared by 2 bases and J by 4 bases, with 6 bases of the junction left unmatched. In germline, CDR1 is MNHEY, CDR2 SVGEGT. CDR3 region: CASSYRALAGYEQYF. The DNA of the CDR3 is TGTGCCAGCAGTTACCGCGCCCTAGCGGGATACGAGCAGTACTTC.

This clone was recorded a few times. The chain links TRBV6-5 to TRBJ2-3; D is uncertain. The CDR3 runs to 13 residues. CDR1 is MNHEY and CDR2 is SVGAGI in the germline V gene. V was clipped by 7 bases and J by 2 bases, with 10 bases between them. The CDR3 nucleotides read TGTGCCAGCATCAAGGAGCTCACAGATACGCAGTATTTT. It translates to CASIKELTDTQYF.

This chain joins TRBV7-6 and TRBJ1-3; no definite D call. Germline V gene sequence: CDR1 SGHVS, CDR2 FNYEAQ. CDR3 length: 14 residues. Trimming took 3 bases from V and 1 from J, leaving 7 bases between them. The CDR3 loop is CASSFGLSGNTIYF. The CDR3 DNA reads TGTGCCAGCAGCTTCGGTTTGTCTGGAAACACCATATATTTT.

The chain links TRBV6-5 to TRBJ2-3; perhaps TRBD1 as D (5 bases). CDR3 length: 14 residues. From germline, CDR1 is MNHEY and CDR2 SVGAGI. V was pared by 2 bases and J by 6 bases, with 12 bases between. CDR3 nucleotide sequence: TGTGCCAGCAGTTACGGCAGAAAGGGGGATACGCAGTATTTT. This codes for CASSYGRKGDTQYF.

The chain has TRBV18 and TRBJ2-5; D ambiguous. The V end lost 4 bases, the J end lost 3 bases, and 9 bases lay between the germline ends. CDR3 length: 13 amino acids. From germline, CDR1 is KGHSH and CDR2 LQKENI. CDR3 region: CASSRAGKETQYF. For the CDR3, the DNA is TGTGCCAGCTCACGGGCTGGAAAAGAGACCCAGTACTTC.

The V call is TRBV11-2, the J call TRBJ2-2, with 7 bases fitting TRBD2. The CDR3 covers 16 residues. Looked up from germline, CDR1 is SGHAT and CDR2 is FQNNGV. The V gene end was trimmed by 5 bases and the J gene end by 2 bases; junction bases not matched to a gene: 8. CDR3 in amino acids: CASSPAKGLNTGELFF. CDR3 sequence (DNA): TGTGCCAGCAGCCCTGCAAAGGGACTAAACACCGGGGAGCTGTTTTTT.

This chain uses TRBV3-1 (or the pseudogene TRBV3-2) with TRBJ2-1, with TRBD2 identical over 7 bases. The germline gives CDR1 LGHDT, CDR2 YNNKEL (reference sequence). This CDR3 contains 15 residues. The trim removed 1 base at V and 6 bases at J, leaving 6 bases unmatched. Written as DNA, the CDR3 is TGTGCCAGCAGCCAAGGAGCGGGGTACGCCAATGAGCAGTTCTTC. Its protein product is CASSQGAGYANEQFF.

The chain joins TRBV6-5 to TRBJ1-1; 9 bases line up with TRBD1. V lost 6 bases, J lost 3 bases, and 8 bases stayed unmatched. The length of the CDR3 is 15 residues. Germline CDR1 reads MNHEY; CDR2 reads SVGAGI. CDR3 residues: CASRRTGEVHTEAFF. The CDR3 DNA sequence: TGTGCCAGCAGGAGGACAGGGGAGGTTCACACTGAAGCTTTCTTT.

V usage is TRBV5-1 and J usage is TRBJ2-2, with a tentative D call TRBD2 (6 bases). The germline V gene encodes CDR1 SGHRS and CDR2 YFSETQ. Trimming took off 7 bases at V and 7 bases at J, with 23 bases between the two ends. The CDR3 extends over 16 amino acids. Here the CDR3 reads CASGSPNAGPIGELFF. The CDR3 bases are TGCGCCAGCGGATCCCCTAACGCGGGGCCTATCGGGGAGCTGTTTTTT.

The rearrangement uses TRBV19 and TRBJ2-3; TRBD1 agrees at 11 bases. The CDR3 is 15 residues long. Trimming took 8 bases from V and 0 from J; bases not matched to a gene: 4. CDR1 and CDR2 (germline): LNHDA, SQIVND (reference sequence). CDR3 sequence reads: CASRDRGFSTDTQYF. DNA of the CDR3: TGTGCCAGTCGGGACAGGGGGTTTAGCACAGATACGCAGTATTTT.

This chain connects TRBV11-2 to TRBJ2-1, with TRBD2 matching 9 bases. CDR1 is SGHAT and CDR2 is FQNNGV in the germline V gene. The CDR3 extends over 16 amino acids. V shed 5 bases, J shed 2 bases, and the junction held 7 bases outside the gene matches. This chain's CDR3 is CASSLGLAFTYNEQFF. The CDR3 nucleotides read TGTGCCAGCAGCCTGGGACTAGCCTTTACCTACAATGAGCAGTTCTTC.

This clone was seen more than once but under ten times. The chain couples TRBV5-6 to TRBJ1-4, with 7 bases fitting TRBD1. The CDR3 is 15 residues long. V was clipped by 5 bases and J by 6 bases; unmatched bases: 10. CDR1 and CDR2 (germline): SGHDT, YYEEEE. The CDR3 here is CASSHRGGLDEKLFF. The CDR3 DNA follows: TGTGCCAGCAGTCACAGGGGTGGGTTGGATGAAAAACTGTTTTTT.

The chain carries TRBV27 and TRBJ1-2; 7 nucleotides line up with TRBD1. In germline, CDR1 is MNHEY, CDR2 SMNVEV (reference sequence). The ends lost 6 bases at V and 2 bases at J; junction bases unmatched: 3. CDR3 length equals 13 residues. For the CDR3, the DNA is TGTGCCAGCAGGGGGACAGAGAACTATGGCTACACCTTC. It is translated as CASRGTENYGYTF.

The rearrangement links TRBV5-1 to TRBJ2-6; D call uncertain. V lost 0 bases to trimming and J lost 0 bases, with 4 bases between them. CDR1 is SGHRS and CDR2 is YFSETQ in the germline V gene. The CDR3 contains 15 residues. The CDR3 coding sequence is TGCGCCAGCAGCTTGGATCGCTCTGGGGCCAACGTCCTGACTTTC. It codes for CASSLDRSGANVLTF.

The V gene is TRBV5-1, the J gene TRBJ1-2; 7 bases match TRBD1. The CDR3 covers 14 residues. V dropped 5 bases and J dropped 4; count of bases not matched to a gene: 8. Germline V gene data show CDR1 as SGHRS and CDR2 as YFSETQ. The CDR3 loop is CASSSTGYLYGYTF. Here the CDR3 DNA reads TGCGCCAGCAGTTCGACAGGGTACCTCTATGGCTACACCTTC. The full variable domain, completed using reference TRBV5-1 and TRBJ1-2, is KAGVTQTPRYLIKTRGQQVTLSCSPISGHRSVSWYQQTPGQGLQFLFEYFSETQRNKGNFPGRFSGRQFSNSRSEMNVSTLELGDSALYLCASSSTGYLYGYTFGSGTRLTVV.

This clone came up once. The chain carries TRBV3-1 (or the pseudogene TRBV3-2) and TRBJ1-2, with no clear D. Germline CDR1 and CDR2: LGHDT and YNNKEL (reference sequence). The CDR3 is 14 amino acids. V gave up 1 base and J gave up 3 bases, with 9 bases separating them. The CDR3 nucleotides are TGTGCCAGCAGCCAAGGTCATCAGGACTATGGCTACACCTTC. Protein: CASSQGHQDYGYTF.

This clone was seen repeatedly, ten times or more. The chain uses TRBV18 and TRBJ1-1, with D possibly matching TRBD1 (6 bases). Germline V gene sequence: CDR1 KGHSH, CDR2 LQKENI. The CDR3 runs 14 residues. Deletions cut 2 bases from V and 2 bases from J, with 9 bases between. CDR3 bases: TGTGCCAGCTCACCAGCAGGGGCCAACACTGAAGCTTTCTTT. Translating it yields CASSPAGANTEAFF.

V gene TRBV18 combines with J gene TRBJ1-1; 10 nucleotides agree with TRBD1. The V and J ends lost 4 bases and 12 bases, in that order; junction bases with no gene match: 8. CDR3 length equals 13 residues. Germline loops: CDR1 KGHSH, CDR2 LQKENI. The CDR3 coding sequence is TGTGCCAGCTCACTCGGACAGGGGGAGAAAACTTTCTTT. Its translation is CASSLGQGEKTFF. Full variable domain (missing parts from reference TRBV18 and TRBJ1-1): NAGVMQNPRHLVRRRGQEARLRCSPMKGHSHVYWYRQLPEEGLKFMVYLQKENIIDESGMPKERFSAEFPKEGPSILRIQQVVRGDSAAYFCASSLGQGEKTFFGQGTRLTVV.

CDR3 sequence reads: CASSYVGTGDYGYTF. CDR3 sequence (DNA): TGTGCCAGCAGTTACGTCGGGACAGGGGACTATGGCTACACCTTC. The chain has TRBV6-5 and TRBJ1-2; the match to TRBD1 covers 10 bases. V trimming: 2 bases; J trimming: 3 bases; junction bases outside the gene matches: 3. The CDR3 spans 15 residues. The germline CDR1 and CDR2 sequences are MNHEY and SVGAGI.

The V call is TRBV5-1, the J call TRBJ1-2, with TRBD1 matching 9 bases. Germline V gives CDR1 SGHRS, CDR2 YFSETQ. V lost 0 bases to trimming and J lost 6 bases; unmatched junction nucleotides: 6. This CDR3 has 15 residues. The CDR3 bases are TGCGCCAGCAGCTTGGGGACAGGGGAATTAAATGGCTACACCTTC. Its translation: CASSLGTGELNGYTF.